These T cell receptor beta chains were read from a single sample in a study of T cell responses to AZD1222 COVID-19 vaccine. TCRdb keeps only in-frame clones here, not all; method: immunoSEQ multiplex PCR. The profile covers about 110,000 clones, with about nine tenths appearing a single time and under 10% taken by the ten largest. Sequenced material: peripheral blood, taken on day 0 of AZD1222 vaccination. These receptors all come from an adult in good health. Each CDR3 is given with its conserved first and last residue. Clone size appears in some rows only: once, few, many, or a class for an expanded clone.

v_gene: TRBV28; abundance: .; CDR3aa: CASSRGDSLSSPLHF
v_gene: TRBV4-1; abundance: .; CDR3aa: CASSQEWRGNSRGGEKLFF
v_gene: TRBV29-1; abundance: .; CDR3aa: CSVQDRYEQYF
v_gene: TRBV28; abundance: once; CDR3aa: CASSRPPGQGHF
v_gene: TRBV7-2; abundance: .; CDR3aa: CASSLASRRRRANEKLFF
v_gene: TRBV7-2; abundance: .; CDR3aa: CASSLVGYEQYF
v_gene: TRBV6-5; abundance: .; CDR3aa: CASSYYGSDTQYF
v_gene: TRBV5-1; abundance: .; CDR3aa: CASSSSPLGGIPEAFF
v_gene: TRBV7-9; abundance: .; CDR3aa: CASTLTGETEAFF
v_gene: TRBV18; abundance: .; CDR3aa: CASSHDSDTSYEQYF
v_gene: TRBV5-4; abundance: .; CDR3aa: CASTAGGGNEQFF